This T cell receptor (beta chain) was captured in a study of T cell clonality in common variable immunodeficiency. This clone showed up many times. The CDR3 end is not reached by the read, which stops 3 residues before it; the germline J gene fills it in. Clones were read by immunoSEQ multiplex PCR, and TCRdb kept only the in-frame ones, dropping some. The sample presents approximately 52,000 clones, none singletons. The ends lost 4 bases at V and 5 bases at J; junction bases unmatched: 6. The CDR3 length is 15 residues. The germline V gene encodes CDR1 KGHSH and CDR2 LQKENI. The rearrangement joins TRBV18 to TRBJ2-2; 8 positions match TRBD2. This clonotype was obtained from a person between 18 and 70 years old in good health. The sample was peripheral blood mononuclear cells. The CDR3 loop reads CASSRPGLGTGELFF. The covered CDR3 bases are TGTGCCAGCTCACGACCGGGACTAGGAACCGGGGAG.